A selection of T cell receptor beta chains follows, all from one sample in a study of T cell changes during pregnancy in multiple sclerosis. Sequencing was performed with immunoSEQ multiplex PCR; in TCRdb, only in-frame clones are kept and a portion is missing. The sample consists of about 75,000 clones, 94% of them appearing once. The material sequenced was CD4+ T cells from peripheral blood mononuclear cells, taken after pregnancy. The receptor source for this set is a female donor with multiple sclerosis, enrolled in a pregnancy study. The CDR3 runs from the conserved cysteine through the conserved F or W. A D gene is named only where the DNA matches it firmly. Only part of the rows carry a size: once, few, many, or a class if the clone is expanded.

clone_size	d_call	v_call	j_call	cdr3_nt	cdr3_aa
.	.	TRBV6-1	TRBJ2-5	TGTGCCAGCAATCGTGTTGAAGAGACCCAGTACTTC	CASNRVEETQYF
.	TRBD1	TRBV14	TRBJ2-7	TGTGCCAGCAGCCAAGACCTGGGACAGCCGACCTTCGAGCAGTACTTC	CASSQDLGQPTFEQYF
.	.	TRBV9	TRBJ1-2	TGTGCCAGCAGCGCGGGGACAAAACCTAACTATGGCTACACCTTC	CASSAGTKPNYGYTF
few	.	TRBV19	TRBJ1-1	TGTGCCAGTAGTATAGACGTGAACACTGAAGCTTTCTTT	CASSIDVNTEAFF
.	TRBD2	TRBV2	TRBJ2-5	TGTGCCAGCAGGCGGGAGCGAGAGACCCAGTACTTC	CASRRERETQYF
.	TRBD2	TRBV28	TRBJ2-7	TGTGCCAGCAGTTTGACTAGCGGGAGGGCCGAGCAGTACTTC	CASSLTSGRAEQYF
.	.	TRBV28	TRBJ2-7	TGTGCCAGCAGTTTATTTCAGGGGAGCTCCTACGAGCAGTACTTC	CASSLFQGSSYEQYF
.	.	TRBV9	TRBJ1-2	TGTGCCAGCAGCGTAGGGACAGACTATGGCTACACCTTC	CASSVGTDYGYTF
.	TRBD2	TRBV28	TRBJ2-5	TGTGCCAGCACCTCGACTAGCGGGAGACAGCAAGAGACCCAGTACTTC	CASTSTSGRQQETQYF
.	.	TRBV14	TRBJ2-1	TGTGCCAGCAGCCAAGGACTTTACAATGAGCAGTTCTTC	CASSQGLYNEQFF
.	.	TRBV5-6	TRBJ2-3	TGTGCCAGCAGCTGGCGGGATACGCAGTATTTT	CASSWRDTQYF
.	TRBD1	TRBV6-5	TRBJ2-7	TGTGCCAGCAGTAAGGGACAGGGGTCCTACGAGCAGTACTTC	CASSKGQGSYEQYF
.	TRBD2	TRBV27	TRBJ2-1	TGTGCCAGCAGTTTTTGGGGTAGCGGGGTTGACTCCTACAATGAGCAGTTCTTC	CASSFWGSGVDSYNEQFF
.	.	TRBV4-1	TRBJ1-3	TGCGCCAGCAGCCACCGTCGGGGGACTGGAAACACCATATATTTT	CASSHRRGTGNTIYF
.	.	TRBV11-1	TRBJ2-1	TGTGCCAGCAGCTTCGACGGGACTCATGAGCAGTTCTTC	CASSFDGTHEQFF
.	.	TRBV9	TRBJ2-2	TGTGCCAGCAGCGTCACAGGTACGAACACCGGGGAGCTGTTTTTT	CASSVTGTNTGELFF
.	.	TRBV15	TRBJ2-2	TGTGCCACCAGCAGAGGACTAACCGGGGAGCTGTTTTTT	CATSRGLTGELFF
.	TRBD2	TRBV18	TRBJ2-3	TGTGCCAGCTCACCACTGGTCAGGCGGGAGGTTTCTGATACGCAGTATTTT	CASSPLVRREVSDTQYF
.	TRBD2	TRBV7-2	TRBJ2-1	TGTGCCAGCAGCTTAGCTCTAGCGGGCTACAATGAGCAGTTCTTC	CASSLALAGYNEQFF
once	.	TRBV19	TRBJ1-1	TGTGCCAGCACTTGGGGGGGCACTGAAGCTTTCTTT	CASTWGGTEAFF
.	.	TRBV9	TRBJ2-1	TGTGCCAGCAGCGTAGCCCTAGACTACAATGAGCAGTTCTTC	CASSVALDYNEQFF
.	TRBD1	TRBV9	TRBJ1-1	TGTGCCAGCAGCGTAGTCCAGGGGGGCACTGAAGCTTTCTTT	CASSVVQGGTEAFF
.	TRBD1	TRBV19	TRBJ1-1	TGTGCCAGTAGTATGAACAGGGGCACAAACACTGAAGCTTTCTTT	CASSMNRGTNTEAFF
few	TRBD2	TRBV30	TRBJ2-2	TGTGCCTGGAGTGTACGGGCGGGAGGCCCAAACACCGGGGAGCTGTTTTTT	CAWSVRAGGPNTGELFF
once	.	TRBV28	TRBJ1-2	TGTGCCAGCAGTTTCACGGGGGGGAATGGCTACACCTTC	CASSFTGGNGYTF
.	.	TRBV28	TRBJ2-2	TGTGCCAGCTCCTCTCCAGGCGACCCAAAAAGGAACACCGGGGAGCTGTTTTTT	CASSSPGDPKRNTGELFF
.	TRBD1	TRBV28	TRBJ1-2	TGTGCCAGCAGTTACGGGACAGGCTATGGCTACACCTTC	CASSYGTGYGYTF
.	TRBD2	TRBV2	TRBJ2-3	TGTGCCAGCAGGATAGGACTAGTGGTTGATACGCAGTATTTT	CASRIGLVVDTQYF
.	.	TRBV29-1	TRBJ2-1	TGCAGCGTTGTGGGAGGGGGTTGGATCAATGAGCAGTTCTTC	CSVVGGGWINEQFF
once	TRBD1	TRBV10-3	TRBJ1-4	TGTGCCATCAGTGCCCAGGGGGCGGATGAAAAACTGTTTTTT	CAISAQGADEKLFF
.	TRBD2	TRBV13	TRBJ2-1	TGTGCCAGCAGCCCCACTAGCGGGAGGACGAGCTCCTACAATGAGCAGTTCTTC	CASSPTSGRTSSYNEQFF
.	.	TRBV18	TRBJ1-1	TGTGCCAGCTCACCCCCCTCGAGAGAAGCTTTCTTT	CASSPPSREAFF
.	TRBD1	TRBV18	TRBJ2-2	TGTGCCAGCTCGCACACAGGGGTAGTAACCACCGGGGAGCTGTTTTTT	CASSHTGVVTTGELFF
.	.	TRBV5-4	TRBJ2-3	TGTGCCAGCAGCTTGTTCTCGGGGGGCACAGATACGCAGTATTTT	CASSLFSGGTDTQYF
.	TRBD1	TRBV5-4	TRBJ1-2	TGTGCCAGCAGCTTGCCCGGGACAGAAAACACCTTC	CASSLPGTENTF
.	.	TRBV27	TRBJ2-3	TGTGCCAGCAGCGGAGGGGGCACAGATACGCAGTATTTT	CASSGGGTDTQYF
.	.	TRBV28	TRBJ1-5	TGTGCCAGCAGTTTCGGGGGGAATCAGCCCCAGCATTTT	CASSFGGNQPQHF
.	.	TRBV29-1	TRBJ2-1	TGCAGCGTCAGGGGAATGGTACAGGGAGTTGACAATGAGCAGTTCTTC	CSVRGMVQGVDNEQFF
.	TRBD1	TRBV4-2	TRBJ1-1	TGTGCCAGCAGCCAACCAAGGACAGGGACTGAAGCTTTCTTT	CASSQPRTGTEAFF
.	TRBD1	TRBV7-9	TRBJ2-3	TGTGCCAGCAGCCTAGGGACAGGGTCAGATACGCAGTATTTT	CASSLGTGSDTQYF
.	TRBD2	TRBV5-1	TRBJ2-1	TGCGCCAGCAGCCCCCCGGGACTAGCTAGCAATGAGCAGTTCTTC	CASSPPGLASNEQFF
.	TRBD2	TRBV5-1	TRBJ2-7	TGCGCCAGCAGCTTGGGGCTAGCGGGAGGCTCCTACGAGCAGTACTTC	CASSLGLAGGSYEQYF
.	TRBD2	TRBV15	TRBJ2-3	TGTGCCACCAGCGGGACTAGCGTCACTAGCACAGATACGCAGTATTTT	CATSGTSVTSTDTQYF
.	.	TRBV5-6	TRBJ2-5	TGTGCCAGCAGCTTGGGAGGGCTAGAGACCCAGTACTTC	CASSLGGLETQYF
few	TRBD1	TRBV30	TRBJ1-5	TGTGCCTGGAGTTTAACAGGGGGCAATCAGCCCCAGCATTTT	CAWSLTGGNQPQHF
.	.	TRBV7-8	TRBJ1-5	TGTGCCAGCAGCTCGCGGATGGATCAGCCCCAGCATTTT	CASSSRMDQPQHF
.	.	TRBV28	TRBJ2-5	TGTGCCAGCAGTTTACAAACAGGGCACGAGACCCAGTACTTC	CASSLQTGHETQYF
.	TRBD2	TRBV5-1	TRBJ2-7	TGCGCCAGCAGCTTGGTTGGCGGGAGTTTCTACGAGCAGTACTTC	CASSLVGGSFYEQYF
.	.	TRBV14	TRBJ1-3	TGTGCCAGCAGCCAAGTATTGAGTCCCGCAGGGTGGAGAAACACCATATATTTT	CASSQVLSPAGWRNTIYF
.	.	TRBV28	TRBJ1-2	TGTGCCAGCAGCCTCGCGGGATGGGGCTACACCTTC	CASSLAGWGYTF
.	TRBD2	TRBV7-9	TRBJ2-3	TGTGCCAGCAGCTATAGCGGGAGCACAGATACGCAGTATTTT	CASSYSGSTDTQYF
.	TRBD2	TRBV4-3	TRBJ2-3	TGCGCCAGCAGCCAAGAAGGCCCGACTAGCGTGAGAAGCACAGATACGCAGTATTTT	CASSQEGPTSVRSTDTQYF
.	TRBD2	TRBV28	TRBJ2-1	TGTGCCAGCAGTCCTACACTAGCGGGAGGGAACAATGAGCAGTTCTTC	CASSPTLAGGNNEQFF